Listed below are T cell receptor beta chains from one sample, sequenced in a study of T cells in Graves' hyperthyroidism and ophthalmopathy. TCRdb reprocessed the multiplex PCR reads with MiXCR, giving one entry per CDR3 protein. The data show around 760,000 distinct CDR3 sequences, with just over 35% seen just once and roughly 31% held by the top ten. The sequencing input was blood. Receptor source: a middle-aged woman with Graves' hyperthyroidism. Each CDR3 is given with its conserved first and last residue. D genes are given only for firm matches. Clone size appears in some rows only: once, few, many, or a class for an expanded clone.

J gene	clone size	V gene	D gene	CDR3 protein	CDR3 DNA
TRBJ1-2	NA	TRBV12-3/TRBV12-4	TRBD1	CASSFRVPGQGNYGYTF	TGTGCCAGCAGTTTCCGAGTCCCGGGACAGGGAAACTATGGCTACACCTTC
TRBJ1-1	NA	TRBV29-1	NA	CSHHKGLGTEAFF	TGCAGCCATCACAAGGGTCTGGGGACTGAAGCTTTCTTT
TRBJ1-5	few	TRBV20-1	NA	CSARGDGPYSNQPQHF	TGCAGTGCTAGGGGGGACGGGCCCTATAGCAATCAGCCCCAGCATTTT
TRBJ1-3	NA	TRBV20-1	NA	CGSPRSGNTIYF	TGCGGGAGCCCCAGGTCCGGAAACACCATATATTTT
TRBJ1-1	many	TRBV19	NA	CASNGGMNTEAFF	TGTGCCAGTAATGGCGGGATGAACACTGAAGCTTTCTTT
TRBJ2-7	NA	TRBV6-5	NA	CASSYREPTLYEQYF	TGTGCCAGCAGTTACCGGGAGCCGACCCTTTACGAGCAGTACTTC
TRBJ1-2	many	TRBV19	NA	CASSRGDGNYGYTF	TGTGCCAGTAGTAGAGGGGATGGGAACTATGGCTACACCTTC
TRBJ1-2	many	TRBV7-2	NA	CASSPRTVQALYGYTF	TGTGCCAGCAGCCCCCGGACAGTTCAGGCGCTCTATGGCTACACCTTC
TRBJ1-5	few	TRBV19	NA	CASSIEGERQPQHF	TGTGCCAGTAGTATAGAGGGGGAGCGGCAGCCCCAGCATTTT
TRBJ1-2	many	TRBV20-1	NA	CSARSNYGYTF	TGCAGTGCTAGATCCAACTATGGCTACACCTTC
TRBJ2-7	NA	TRBV29-1	NA	CSVDDGDTQEQYF	TGCAGCGTTGACGACGGGGATACGCAGGAGCAGTACTTC
TRBJ2-7	many	TRBV7-9	TRBD1	CASSVTGGVGSEQYF	TGTGCCAGCAGCGTCACAGGGGGCGTTGGGTCCGAGCAGTACTTC
TRBJ2-7	NA	TRBV20-1	TRBD1	CSASDRDLSYEQYF	TGCAGTGCTTCAGACAGGGATCTCTCCTACGAGCAGTACTTC
TRBJ1-5	many	TRBV29-1	NA	CSVELGGNQPQHF	TGCAGCGTTGAACTAGGGGGAAATCAGCCCCAGCATTTT
TRBJ2-7	NA	TRBV7-6	TRBD1	CAGSLTGGSSEQYF	TGTGCCGGCAGCTTAACAGGGGGCTCAAGCGAGCAGTACTTC
TRBJ1-1	NA	TRBV7-9	NA	CASSLDSEQLHENTEAFF	TGTGCCAGCAGCCTCGACAGCGAACAACTACATGAGAACACTGAAGCTTTCTTT
TRBJ1-1	NA	TRBV7-3	NA	CASRDSGPEAFF	TGTGCCAGCCGGGACTCCGGTCCTGAAGCTTTCTTT
TRBJ1-5	NA	TRBV4-1	NA	CASSQVSRDSRNQPQHF	TGTGCCAGCAGCCAAGTTTCGAGAGACAGCCGCAATCAGCCCCAGCATTTT
TRBJ2-7	few	TRBV7-2	TRBD2	CASSLGTSRYEQYF	TGTGCCAGCAGCTTAGGGACTAGCAGATACGAGCAGTACTTC
TRBJ2-7	few	TRBV28	TRBD2	CASSRAGGGDEQYF	TGTGCCAGCAGTCGAGCGGGAGGCGGAGACGAGCAGTACTTC
TRBJ2-7	many	TRBV19	TRBD2	CASSTTAGDSYEQYF	TGTGCCAGTAGTACGACAGCGGGGGATTCCTACGAGCAGTACTTC
TRBJ2-7	many	TRBV7-2	NA	CASSLPATRGSSYEQCF	TGTGCCAGCAGCTTACCAGCCACAAGGGGGAGCTCCTACGAGCAGTGCTTC
TRBJ2-5	NA	TRBV6-2/TRBV6-3	NA	CASSYPHSYQETQYF	TGTGCCAGCAGTTACCCCCACAGTTACCAAGAGACCCAGTACTTC
TRBJ1-2	NA	TRBV24-1	NA	CATSDSREGYTF	TGTGCCACCAGTGATTCCAGGGAAGGCTACACCTTC
TRBJ1-6	NA	TRBV10-3	TRBD1	CAISEPGLAVQGSTLHF	TGTGCCATCAGTGAACCGGGACTAGCGGTACAGGGGTCCACCCTCCACTTT
TRBJ1-2	NA	TRBV11-2	TRBD1	CASSFYRGRRVYGYTF	TGTGCCAGCAGCTTCTACAGGGGGCGCCGTGTCTATGGCTACACCTTC
TRBJ1-2	many	TRBV19	NA	CASRGSANYGYTF	TGTGCCAGTAGGGGTTCAGCAAACTATGGCTACACCTTC
TRBJ1-6	many	TRBV11-3	NA	CASSAAVSNSPLHF	TGTGCCAGCAGCGCGGCGGTGTCTAATTCACCCCTCCACTTT
TRBJ1-2	once	TRBV30	NA	CAWTSTLANYGYTF	TGTGCCTGGACATCCACCTTAGCTAACTATGGCTACACCTTC